This T cell receptor beta chain was sequenced for a study of human T cells and chemical hapten exposure. Study-level points and caveats: Expanded TCRs were compared with controls, and the expanded TCRs formed significantly more large CDR3 similarity clusters.

This clonotype occurred many times. Antigen: not known. Regarding time point: pre-sensitization, week 0. Sample treatment: therapeutic diphenylcyclopropenone sensitization with weekly scalp DPC. Blood collection happened ahead of applying each patch test. It was unfractionated whole blood from which total RNA was extracted. Unique molecular identifiers were linked by the library to individual cDNA molecules. TCRdb reprocessed the RACE reads with MiXCR, giving one entry per CDR3 protein. The repertoire has fewer than 300,000 distinct CDR3 sequences, 7.5% to 9% of them found once; the top ten carry under 2.5%. The source is a woman in her thirties or forties with alopecia areata. Some clones in this sample may be carry-over from other donors' samples. The specimen was whole blood, collected in connection with sensitization to the hapten diphenylcyclopropenone (DPC).

The CDR3 loop reads CASSQDVNQPQHF. CDR3 in DNA: TGCGCCAGCAGCCAAGATGTCAATCAGCCCCAGCATTTT. The gene calls are TRBV4-1 and TRBJ1-5; D remains ambiguous. Germline values: CDR1 MGHRA, CDR2 YSYEKL. V was trimmed by 0 bases and J by 3 bases, leaving 3 bases between them. This CDR3 has 13 residues.